This T cell receptor (beta chain) was sequenced in a study of blood T cell repertoires in COVID-19. Study overall: Samples of COVID-19 (acute and convalescent) were obtained from the United States, Italy and Spain.

V was pared by 4 bases and J by 4 bases, with 11 bases between. This CDR3 spans 14 amino acids. Germline lookup yields CDR1 SGHTA and CDR2 FQGTGA. Per the original methods: Estimation of nucleated cell counts was performed using reference gene primer amplification. Clones were read by immunoSEQ multiplex PCR, and TCRdb kept only the in-frame ones, dropping some. V, J and clone size derive from that table, while D and trimming were established from the DNA sequence. The repertoire holds around 58,000 clones, with around 90% as singletons. The sample comprised peripheral blood. This receptor was taken from a woman aged 60 to 75 with active or convalescent COVID-19. V is TRBV7-3 and J is TRBJ2-1; D gene unclear. The CDR3 region is CASSSSVVYNEQFF. The CDR3 DNA reads TGTGCCAGCAGCTCCTCGGTGGTTTACAATGAGCAGTTCTTC. Variable domain in full (rest from reference TRBV7-3 and TRBJ2-1): GAGVSQTPSNKVTEKGKYVELRCDPISGHTALYWYRQSLGQGPEFLIYFQGTGAADDSGLPNDRFFAVRPEGSVSTLKIQRTERGDSAVYLCASSSSVVYNEQFFGPGTRLTVL.